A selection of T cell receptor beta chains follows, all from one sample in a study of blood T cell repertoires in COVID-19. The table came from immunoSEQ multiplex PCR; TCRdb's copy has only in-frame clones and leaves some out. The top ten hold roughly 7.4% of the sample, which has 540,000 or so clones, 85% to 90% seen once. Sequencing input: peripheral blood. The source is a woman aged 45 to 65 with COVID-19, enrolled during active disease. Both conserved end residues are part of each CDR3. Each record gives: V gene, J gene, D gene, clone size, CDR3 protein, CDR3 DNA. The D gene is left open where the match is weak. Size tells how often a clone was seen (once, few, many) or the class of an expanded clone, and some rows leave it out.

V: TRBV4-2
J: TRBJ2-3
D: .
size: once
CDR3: CASSQERGPGGTDTQYF
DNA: TGTGCCAGCAGCCAAGAAAGGGGGCCGGGGGGCACAGATACGCAGTATTTT

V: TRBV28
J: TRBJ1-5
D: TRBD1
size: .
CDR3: CASSSMDRGLYSNQPQHF
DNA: TGTGCCAGCAGTTCAATGGACAGGGGGCTTTATAGCAATCAGCCCCAGCATTTT

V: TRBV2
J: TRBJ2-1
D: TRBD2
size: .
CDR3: CASSDRRVGTRSRNEQFF
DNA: TGTGCCAGCAGTGATAGGCGGGTAGGGACTAGAAGTCGGAATGAGCAGTTCTTC

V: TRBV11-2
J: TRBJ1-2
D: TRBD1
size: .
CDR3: CASSLGGTAGYTF
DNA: TGTGCCAGCAGCTTAGGTGGGACAGCAGGCTACACCTTC

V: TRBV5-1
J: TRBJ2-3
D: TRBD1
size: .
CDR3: CASSLEGQGGSYTQYF
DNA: TGCGCCAGCAGCTTGGAGGGACAGGGAGGTTCATATACGCAGTATTTT

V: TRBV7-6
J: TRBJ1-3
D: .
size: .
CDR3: CASSLAAAAGNTIYF
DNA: TGTGCCAGCAGCTTAGCGGCGGCAGCTGGAAACACCATATATTTT

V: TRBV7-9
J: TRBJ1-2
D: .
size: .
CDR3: CASSPSSWGDYGYTF
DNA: TGTGCCAGCAGCCCCTCCTCGTGGGGGGACTATGGCTACACCTTC

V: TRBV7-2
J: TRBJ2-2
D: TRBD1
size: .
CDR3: CASSPNRGPNTGELFF
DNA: TGTGCCAGCAGCCCCAACAGGGGGCCGAACACCGGGGAGCTGTTTTTT

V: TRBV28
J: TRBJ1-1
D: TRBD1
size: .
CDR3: CASRTPGQGAGAFF
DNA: TGTGCCAGCAGGACTCCGGGACAGGGGGCAGGAGCTTTCTTT

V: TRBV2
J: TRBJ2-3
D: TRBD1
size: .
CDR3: CASEGAVGTDTQYF
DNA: TGTGCCAGCGAGGGGGCAGTAGGCACAGATACGCAGTATTTT

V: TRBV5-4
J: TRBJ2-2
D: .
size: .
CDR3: CASRRTAETGELFF
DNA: TGTGCCAGCCGGAGGACAGCAGAAACCGGGGAGCTGTTTTTT

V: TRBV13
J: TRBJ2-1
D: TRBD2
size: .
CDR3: CASSLLRGGLRDSEQFF
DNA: TGTGCCAGCAGCTTACTACGGGGGGGCCTTAGGGATAGTGAGCAGTTCTTC

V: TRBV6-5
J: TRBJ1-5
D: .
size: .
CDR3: CASLFGTLEPQHF
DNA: TGTGCCAGCCTGTTTGGGACTTTGGAGCCCCAGCATTTT

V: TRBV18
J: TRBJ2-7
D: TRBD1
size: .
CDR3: CASSRIRTGYEQYF
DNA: TGTGCCAGCTCACGGATCCGGACAGGCTACGAGCAGTACTTC

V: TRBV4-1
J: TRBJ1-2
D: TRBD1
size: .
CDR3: CASSQGGTAYGYTF
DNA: TGCGCCAGCAGCCAAGGTGGGACAGCCTATGGCTACACCTTC

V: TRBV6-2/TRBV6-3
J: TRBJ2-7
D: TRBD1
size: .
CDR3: CASSLRTGIIEQYF
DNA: TGTGCCAGCAGTTTAAGGACAGGGATCATTGAGCAGTACTTC

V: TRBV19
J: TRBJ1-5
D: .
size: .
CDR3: CASSARGYQPQHF
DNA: TGTGCCAGTAGCGCTAGGGGGTATCAGCCCCAGCATTTT

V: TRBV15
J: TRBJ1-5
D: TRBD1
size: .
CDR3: CATSRAAGGQPQHF
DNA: TGTGCCACCAGCAGAGCGGCAGGGGGTCAGCCCCAGCATTTT

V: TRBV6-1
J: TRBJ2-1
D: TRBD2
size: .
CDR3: CASSEGWLAGNNEQFF
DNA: TGTGCCAGCAGTGAAGGTTGGCTAGCGGGGAACAATGAGCAGTTCTTC

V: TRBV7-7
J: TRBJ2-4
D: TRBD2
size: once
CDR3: CASSLASGSGGHLAKNIQYF
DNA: TGTGCCAGCAGCTTAGCCTCGGGTAGCGGGGGCCATCTAGCCAAAAACATTCAGTACTTC

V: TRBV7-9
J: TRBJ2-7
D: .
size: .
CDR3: CASSLEAREQYF
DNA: TGTGCCAGCAGCTTAGAGGCGAGGGAGCAGTACTTC

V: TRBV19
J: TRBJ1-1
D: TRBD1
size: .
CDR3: CASSVTGGTEAFF
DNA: TGTGCCAGTAGCGTCACAGGGGGCACTGAAGCTTTCTTT

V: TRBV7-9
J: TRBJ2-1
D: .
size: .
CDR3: CASSSDSDNEQFF
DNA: TGTGCCAGCAGCTCGGACAGCGACAATGAGCAGTTCTTC

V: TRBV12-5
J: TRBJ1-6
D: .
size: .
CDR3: CASASGGVRSPLHF
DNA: TGTGCTAGTGCCTCCGGGGGGGTGAGGTCACCCCTCCACTTT

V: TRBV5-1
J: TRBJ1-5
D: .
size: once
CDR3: CASSPGPDQPQHF
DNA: TGCGCCAGCAGCCCGGGTCCAGATCAGCCCCAGCATTTT

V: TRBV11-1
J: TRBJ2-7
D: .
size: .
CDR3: CASSSRAFQGAYEQYF
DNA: TGTGCCAGCAGCTCCAGGGCCTTCCAAGGGGCTTACGAGCAGTACTTC

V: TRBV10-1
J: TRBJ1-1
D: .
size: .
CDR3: CATTNDGSNTEAFF
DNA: TGCGCCACTACAAACGACGGGTCGAACACTGAAGCTTTCTTT

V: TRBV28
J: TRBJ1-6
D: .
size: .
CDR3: CASSFRTVRSSYNSPLHF
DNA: TGTGCCAGCAGTTTCCGGACAGTTAGGAGCTCCTATAATTCACCCCTCCACTTT

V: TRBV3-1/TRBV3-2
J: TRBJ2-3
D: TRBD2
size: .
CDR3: CASSQLAGGTDTQYF
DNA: TGTGCCAGCAGCCAACTGGCGGGGGGCACAGATACGCAGTATTTT

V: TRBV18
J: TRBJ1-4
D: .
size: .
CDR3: CASSPAGLDEKLFF
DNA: TGTGCCAGCTCACCAGCAGGGTTGGATGAAAAACTGTTTTTT

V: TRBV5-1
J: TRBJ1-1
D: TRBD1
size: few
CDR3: CASNIRIQGDTEAFF
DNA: TGCGCCAGCAACATCCGGATTCAGGGGGACACTGAAGCTTTCTTT

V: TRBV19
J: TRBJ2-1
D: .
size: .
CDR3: CASSIWSGEPYNEQFF
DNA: TGTGCCAGTAGTATTTGGTCAGGGGAACCCTACAATGAGCAGTTCTTC

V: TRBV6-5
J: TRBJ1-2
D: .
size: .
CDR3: CASSYVRAYGYTF
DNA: TGTGCCAGCAGTTACGTCAGGGCCTATGGCTACACCTTC

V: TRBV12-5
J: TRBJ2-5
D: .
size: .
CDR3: CASGPRDLLGETQYF
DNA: TGTGCTAGTGGTCCCCGGGATCTTCTCGGGGAGACCCAGTACTTC